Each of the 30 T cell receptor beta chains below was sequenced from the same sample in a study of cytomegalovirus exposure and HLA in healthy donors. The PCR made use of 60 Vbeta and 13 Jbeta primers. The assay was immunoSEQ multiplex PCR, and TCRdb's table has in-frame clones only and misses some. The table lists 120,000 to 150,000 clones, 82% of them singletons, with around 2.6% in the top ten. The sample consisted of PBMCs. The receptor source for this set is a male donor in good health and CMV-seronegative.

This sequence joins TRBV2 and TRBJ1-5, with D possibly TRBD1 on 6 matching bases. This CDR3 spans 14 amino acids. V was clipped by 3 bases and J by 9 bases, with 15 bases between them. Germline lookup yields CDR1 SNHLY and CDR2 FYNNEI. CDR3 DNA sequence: TGTGCCAGCAGTGACGGCGGGGGCTCGAGGCCCCAGCATTTT. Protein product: CASSDGGGSRPQHF.

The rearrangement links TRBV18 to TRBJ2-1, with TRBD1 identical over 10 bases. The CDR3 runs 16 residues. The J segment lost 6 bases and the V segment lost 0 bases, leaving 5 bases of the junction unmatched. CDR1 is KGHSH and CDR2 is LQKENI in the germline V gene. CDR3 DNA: TGTGCCAGCTCACCACCAGGGACAGGGGAAGGCAATGAGCAGTTCTTC. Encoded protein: CASSPPGTGEGNEQFF.

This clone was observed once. CDR3 nucleotide sequence: TGTGCCAGCAGCTTAGCTCCTAGCGGGGGCTACGAGCAGTACTTC. This encodes CASSLAPSGGYEQYF. The rearrangement uses TRBV11-2 and TRBJ2-7; 10 bases are shared with TRBD2. CDR1 SGHAT and CDR2 FQNNGV come from the germline V gene. This CDR3 contains 15 residues. J gave up 3 bases and V 1 base, and 3 bases lay outside the gene matches.

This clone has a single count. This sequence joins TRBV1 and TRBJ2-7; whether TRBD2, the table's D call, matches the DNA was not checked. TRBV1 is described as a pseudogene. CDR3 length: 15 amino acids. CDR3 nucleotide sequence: TGCACCAGCAGCCAAGATCCGGGGAAAATATACGAGCAGTACTTC. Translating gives CTSSQDPGKIYEQYF.

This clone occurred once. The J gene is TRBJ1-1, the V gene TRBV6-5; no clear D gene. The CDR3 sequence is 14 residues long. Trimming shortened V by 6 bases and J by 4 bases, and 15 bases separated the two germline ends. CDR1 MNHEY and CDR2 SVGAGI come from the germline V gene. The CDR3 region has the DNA TGTGCCAGCAGCTCAGGACTGACTGGCACTGAAGCTTTCTTT. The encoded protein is CASSSGLTGTEAFF.

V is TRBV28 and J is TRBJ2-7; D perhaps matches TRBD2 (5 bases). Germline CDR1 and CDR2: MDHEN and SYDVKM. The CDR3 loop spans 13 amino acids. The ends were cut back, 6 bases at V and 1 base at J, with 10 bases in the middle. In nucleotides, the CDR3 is TGTGCCAGCAGCCAGCGGTCATCCTACGAGCAGTACTTC. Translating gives CASSQRSSYEQYF.

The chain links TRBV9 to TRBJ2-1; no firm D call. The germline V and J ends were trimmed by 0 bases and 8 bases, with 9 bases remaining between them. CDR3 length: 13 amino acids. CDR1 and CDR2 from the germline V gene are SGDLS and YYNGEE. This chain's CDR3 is CASSVGSSYEQFF. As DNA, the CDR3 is TGTGCCAGCAGCGTAGGTTCGAGCTATGAGCAGTTCTTC.

The CDR3 region is CASSEALLIRSYGYTF. The DNA of the CDR3 is TGTGCCAGCAGTGAAGCGCTTCTGATCCGGTCCTATGGCTACACCTTC. The chain carries TRBV2 and TRBJ1-2; D is undetermined. The germline gives CDR1 SNHLY, CDR2 FYNNEI. The CDR3 contains 16 residues. V gave up 0 bases and J gave up 4 bases, with 15 bases separating them.

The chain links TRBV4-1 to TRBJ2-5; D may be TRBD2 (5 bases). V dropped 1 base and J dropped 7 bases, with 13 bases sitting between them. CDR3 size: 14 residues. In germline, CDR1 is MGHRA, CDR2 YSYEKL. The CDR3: CASSQVFSGGTQYF. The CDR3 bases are TGCGCCAGCAGCCAAGTTTTCTCCGGAGGGACCCAGTACTTC.

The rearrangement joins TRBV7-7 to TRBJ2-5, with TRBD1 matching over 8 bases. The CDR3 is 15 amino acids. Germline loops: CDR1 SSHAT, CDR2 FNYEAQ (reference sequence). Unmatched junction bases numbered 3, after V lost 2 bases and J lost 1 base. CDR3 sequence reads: CASSLTTGAQETQYF. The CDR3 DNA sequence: TGTGCCAGCAGCTTAACGACAGGGGCCCAAGAGACCCAGTACTTC.

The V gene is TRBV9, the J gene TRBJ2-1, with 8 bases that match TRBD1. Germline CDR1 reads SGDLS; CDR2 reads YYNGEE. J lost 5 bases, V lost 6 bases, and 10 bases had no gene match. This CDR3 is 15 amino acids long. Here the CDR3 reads CASTRTGIRNNEQFF. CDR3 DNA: TGTGCCAGCACTAGGACAGGGATTAGGAACAATGAGCAGTTCTTC.

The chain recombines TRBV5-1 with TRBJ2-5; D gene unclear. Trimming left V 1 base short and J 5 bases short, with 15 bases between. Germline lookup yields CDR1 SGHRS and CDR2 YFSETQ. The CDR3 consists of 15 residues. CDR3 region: CASSLTADFWETQYF. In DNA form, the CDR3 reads TGCGCCAGCAGCTTGACCGCAGACTTTTGGGAGACCCAGTACTTC.

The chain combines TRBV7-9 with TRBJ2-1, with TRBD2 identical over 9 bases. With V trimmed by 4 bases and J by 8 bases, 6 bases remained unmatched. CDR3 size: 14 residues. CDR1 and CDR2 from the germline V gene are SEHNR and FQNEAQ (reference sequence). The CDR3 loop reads CASSSRLAEDEQFF. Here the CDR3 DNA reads TGTGCCAGCAGCTCCCGACTAGCGGAGGATGAGCAGTTCTTC.

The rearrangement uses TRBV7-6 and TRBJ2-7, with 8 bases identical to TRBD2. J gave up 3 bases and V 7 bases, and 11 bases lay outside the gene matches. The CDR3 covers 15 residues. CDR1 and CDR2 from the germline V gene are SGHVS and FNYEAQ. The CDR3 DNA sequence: TGTGCCAGCATCATGCTATTAGCGGGAATCTACGAGCAGTACTTC. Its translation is CASIMLLAGIYEQYF. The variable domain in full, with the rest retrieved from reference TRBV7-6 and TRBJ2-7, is GAGVSQSPRYKVTKRGQDVALRCDPISGHVSLYWYRQALGQGPEFLTYFNYEAQQDKSGLPNDRFSAERPEGSISTLTIQRTEQRDSAMYRCASIMLLAGIYEQYFGPGTRLTVT.

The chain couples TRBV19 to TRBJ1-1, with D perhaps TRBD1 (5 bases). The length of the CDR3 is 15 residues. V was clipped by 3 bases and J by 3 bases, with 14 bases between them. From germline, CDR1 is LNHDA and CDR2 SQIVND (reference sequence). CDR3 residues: CASSIGGTGDTEAFF. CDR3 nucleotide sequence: TGTGCCAGTAGTATCGGGGGGACTGGGGACACTGAAGCTTTCTTT.

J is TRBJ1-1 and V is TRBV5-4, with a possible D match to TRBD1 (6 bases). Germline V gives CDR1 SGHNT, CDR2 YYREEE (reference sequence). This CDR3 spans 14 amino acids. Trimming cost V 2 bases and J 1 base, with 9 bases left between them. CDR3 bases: TGTGCCAGCAGCTTCATGGGGGCGAACACTGAAGCTTTCTTT. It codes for CASSFMGANTEAFF.

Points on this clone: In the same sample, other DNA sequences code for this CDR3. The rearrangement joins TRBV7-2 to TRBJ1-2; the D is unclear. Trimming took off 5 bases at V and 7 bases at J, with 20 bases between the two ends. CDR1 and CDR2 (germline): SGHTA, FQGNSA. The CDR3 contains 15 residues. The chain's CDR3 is CASSPRPVGVSGYTF. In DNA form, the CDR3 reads TGTGCCAGCAGCCCGCGTCCTGTGGGAGTTTCTGGCTACACCTTC.

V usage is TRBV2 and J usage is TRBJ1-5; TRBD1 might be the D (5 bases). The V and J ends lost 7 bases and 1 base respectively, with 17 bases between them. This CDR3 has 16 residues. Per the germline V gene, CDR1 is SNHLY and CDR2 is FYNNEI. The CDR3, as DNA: TGTGCCAGCAAGGAGCAGGGAGGTTTGAGCAATCAGCCCCAGCATTTT. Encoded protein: CASKEQGGLSNQPQHF.

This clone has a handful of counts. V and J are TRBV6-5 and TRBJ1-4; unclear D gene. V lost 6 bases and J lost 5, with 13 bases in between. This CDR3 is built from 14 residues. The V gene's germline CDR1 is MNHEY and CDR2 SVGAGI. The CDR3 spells CASSKRVRNEKLFF. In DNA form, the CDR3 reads TGTGCCAGCAGCAAGAGGGTGAGGAATGAAAAACTGTTTTTT.

CDR3 nucleotide sequence: TGTGCCAGCAGCTTCGGAGCCCGGGTTTACGAGCAGTACTTC. This encodes CASSFGARVYEQYF. The chain uses TRBV7-2 and TRBJ2-7; D uncertain. Germline-derived CDR1 and CDR2 are SGHTA and FQGNSA. This CDR3 region has 14 residues. Deletions cut 3 bases from V and 4 bases from J, with 13 bases between.

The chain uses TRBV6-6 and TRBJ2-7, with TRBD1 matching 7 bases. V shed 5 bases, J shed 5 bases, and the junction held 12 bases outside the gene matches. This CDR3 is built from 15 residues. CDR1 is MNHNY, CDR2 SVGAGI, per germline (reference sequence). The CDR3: CASSPLDRNGDEQYF. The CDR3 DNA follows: TGTGCCAGCAGTCCCCTGGACAGGAACGGGGACGAGCAGTACTTC.

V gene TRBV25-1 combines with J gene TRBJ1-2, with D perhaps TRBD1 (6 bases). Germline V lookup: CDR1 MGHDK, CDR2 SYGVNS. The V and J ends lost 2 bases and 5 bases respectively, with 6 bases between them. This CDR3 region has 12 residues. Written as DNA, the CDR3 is TGTGCCAGCAGTGAAACAGGGTATGGCTACACCTTC. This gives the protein CASSETGYGYTF.

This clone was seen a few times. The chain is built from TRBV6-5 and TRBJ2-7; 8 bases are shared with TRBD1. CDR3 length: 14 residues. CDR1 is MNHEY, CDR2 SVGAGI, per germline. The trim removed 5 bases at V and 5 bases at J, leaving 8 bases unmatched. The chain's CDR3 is CASSPGQGVHEQYF. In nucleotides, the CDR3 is TGTGCCAGCAGTCCCGGACAGGGTGTCCACGAGCAGTACTTC.

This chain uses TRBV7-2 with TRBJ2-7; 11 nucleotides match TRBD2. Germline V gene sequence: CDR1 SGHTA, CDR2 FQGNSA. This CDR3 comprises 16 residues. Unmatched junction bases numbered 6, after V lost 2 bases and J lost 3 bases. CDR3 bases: TGTGCCAGCAGCTTATCACTAGCGGGAGTTTTCTACGAGCAGTACTTC. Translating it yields CASSLSLAGVFYEQYF.

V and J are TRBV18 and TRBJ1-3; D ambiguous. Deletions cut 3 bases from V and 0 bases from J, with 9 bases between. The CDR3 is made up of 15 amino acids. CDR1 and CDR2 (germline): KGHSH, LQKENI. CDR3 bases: TGTGCCAGCTCACCTTCGGGTTACTCTGGAAACACCATATATTTT. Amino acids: CASSPSGYSGNTIYF.

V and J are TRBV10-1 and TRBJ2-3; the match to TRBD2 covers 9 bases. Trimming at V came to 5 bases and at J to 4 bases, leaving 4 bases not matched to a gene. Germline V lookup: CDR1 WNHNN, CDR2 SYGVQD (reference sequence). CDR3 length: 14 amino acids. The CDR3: CASSKQREADTQYF. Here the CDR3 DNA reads TGCGCCAGCAGTAAGCAGCGGGAGGCAGATACGCAGTATTTT.

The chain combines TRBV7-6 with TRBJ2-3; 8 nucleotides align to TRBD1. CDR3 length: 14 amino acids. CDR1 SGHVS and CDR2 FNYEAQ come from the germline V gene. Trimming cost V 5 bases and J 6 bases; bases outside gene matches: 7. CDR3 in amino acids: CASSPRQGSDTQYF. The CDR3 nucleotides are TGTGCCAGCAGCCCGAGACAGGGGTCCGATACGCAGTATTTT.

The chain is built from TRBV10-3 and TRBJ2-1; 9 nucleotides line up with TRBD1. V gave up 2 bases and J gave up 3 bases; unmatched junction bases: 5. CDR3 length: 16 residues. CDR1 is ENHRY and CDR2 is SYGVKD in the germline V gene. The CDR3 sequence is CAISEVQGAGYNEQFF. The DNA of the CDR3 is TGTGCCATCAGTGAGGTACAGGGGGCAGGCTACAATGAGCAGTTCTTC.

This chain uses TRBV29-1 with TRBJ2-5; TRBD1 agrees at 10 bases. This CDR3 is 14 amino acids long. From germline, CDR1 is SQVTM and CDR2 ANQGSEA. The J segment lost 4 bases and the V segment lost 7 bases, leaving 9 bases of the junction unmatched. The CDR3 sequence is CSAWVRTGGETQYF. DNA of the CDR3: TGCAGCGCCTGGGTGAGGACAGGGGGAGAGACCCAGTACTTC.

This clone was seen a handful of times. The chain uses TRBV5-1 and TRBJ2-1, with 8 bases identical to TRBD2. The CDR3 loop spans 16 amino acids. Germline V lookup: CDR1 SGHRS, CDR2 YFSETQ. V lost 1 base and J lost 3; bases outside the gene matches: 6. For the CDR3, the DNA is TGCGCCAGCAGCTTGCCCGGGGGGGGGATCTACAATGAGCAGTTCTTC. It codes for CASSLPGGGIYNEQFF.